A single sample is the source of the 21 T cell receptor beta chains below, sequenced in a study of blood T cells in healthy people across ages. Then a second PCR, running about 6 to 11 cycles, was carried out with a sample-barcoded 5' primer and a J-beta primer mix. TCRdb processed the 5' RACE reads anew with MiXCR; each CDR3 protein has one entry. The data hold about 800,000 distinct CDR3 sequences, with 20% to 25% observed a single time. The sample was also reused in another study, on T cells of mothers and their children.

The sequencing input was blood. The receptors were sampled from a boy aged 5-17 years in good health.

The chain recombines TRBV18 with TRBJ2-5; 7 positions match TRBD1. CDR3 size: 15 residues. CDR1 is KGHSH and CDR2 is LQKENI in the germline V gene. V was pared by 3 bases and J by 5 bases, with 9 bases of the junction left unmatched. The CDR3 loop reads CASSPGLTGLETQYF. For the CDR3, the DNA is TGTGCCAGCTCACCGGGGCTGACAGGGCTCGAGACCCAGTACTTC.

In DNA form, the CDR3 reads TGTGCCAGCAGCGTTACAGCGGAGGGGGCCCAGTACTTC. As protein: CASSVTAEGAQYF. The chain carries TRBV5-4 and TRBJ2-5, with D possibly called TRBD1 or TRBD2 (6 bases each). This CDR3 has 13 residues. The V gene's germline CDR1 is SGHNT and CDR2 YYREEE (reference sequence). Trimming left V 4 bases short and J 9 bases short, with 16 bases between.

The chain is built from TRBV5-5 and TRBJ2-1; D not certain. This CDR3 is built from 12 residues. The V gene's germline CDR1 is SGHKS and CDR2 YYEKEE (reference sequence). Trimming cost V 4 bases and J 9 bases, with 11 bases left between them. CDR3 region: CASSGDFTEQFF. CDR3 DNA sequence: TGTGCCAGCAGCGGAGACTTTACTGAGCAGTTCTTC.

This clonotype was counted a few times. The chain has TRBV20-1 and TRBJ2-5; maybe TRBD1 (5 bases). The CDR3 spans 15 residues. From germline, CDR1 is DFQATT and CDR2 SNEGSKA (reference sequence). V lost 0 bases to trimming and J lost 5 bases, with 16 bases between them. In nucleotides, the CDR3 is TGCAGTGCTAGAGATCCGGCAGGGTATGATGAGACCCAGTACTTC. Amino acid sequence: CSARDPAGYDETQYF.

This clonotype was counted between two and nine times. The V gene is TRBV9, the J gene TRBJ2-5; 8 bases are shared with TRBD1. With 4 bases clipped from V and 1 base from J, the junction kept 9 bases outside the gene matches. Germline CDR1 and CDR2: SGDLS and YYNGEE. The CDR3 is made up of 16 amino acids. CDR3 coding DNA: TGTGCCAGCAGCTCAGGGGGCCGTAGCCTCCAAGAGACCCAGTACTTC. As protein: CASSSGGRSLQETQYF.

This clonotype was recorded a few times. J is TRBJ2-1 and V is TRBV20-1; 7 bases align to TRBD2. Germline lookup yields CDR1 DFQATT and CDR2 SNEGSKA (reference sequence). The CDR3 length is 15 residues. The V gene end was trimmed by 2 bases and the J gene end by 6 bases; junction bases not matched to a gene: 10. As DNA, the CDR3 is TGCAGTGCTAGAACCCCCGGGACTACCTTCAATGAGCAGTTCTTC. Amino acid sequence: CSARTPGTTFNEQFF.

The chain combines TRBV5-1 with TRBJ1-2; D gene unclear. The germline V gene encodes CDR1 SGHRS and CDR2 YFSETQ. The CDR3 has 13 residues. V lost 1 base to trimming and J lost 8 bases, with 12 bases between them. The CDR3 bases are TGCGCCAGCAGCTTGTCCGGATTTCGGGGCTACACCTTC. Translation gives CASSLSGFRGYTF.

This clonotype was observed a single time. At one end the junction does not follow the germline gene, possibly because of a read error. The chain combines TRBV12-3 or TRBV12-4 with TRBJ2-7; 7 bases map to TRBD1. This CDR3 has 14 residues. The CDR3 nucleotides are TGTGCCCGCAGTTTTGGCAGGGGGTTCAACGAGCAGTACTTC. Encoded protein: CARSFGRGFNEQYF.

This clonotype was counted many times. V gene TRBV3-1 combines with J gene TRBJ2-7, with 10 bases identical to TRBD1. This CDR3 contains 15 residues. The J segment lost 0 bases and the V segment lost 5 bases, leaving 4 bases of the junction unmatched. In germline, CDR1 is LGHDT, CDR2 YNNKEL (reference sequence). The CDR3 sequence: CASSAGQGPSYEQYF. CDR3 nucleotide sequence: TGTGCCAGCAGCGCGGGACAGGGGCCCTCCTACGAGCAGTACTTC.

The chain is built from TRBV20-1 and TRBJ1-2; D is unclear. Trimming left V 5 bases short and J 2 bases short, with 6 bases between. CDR3 size: 11 residues. Germline V gene data show CDR1 as DFQATT and CDR2 as SNEGSKA (reference sequence). The CDR3 DNA reads TGCAGTGCTCCTCTCAACTATGGCTACACCTTC. Protein product: CSAPLNYGYTF.

This clonotype was observed a handful of times. The chain couples TRBV29-1 to TRBJ1-1; D gene uncertain. Germline V lookup: CDR1 SQVTM, CDR2 ANQGSEA. CDR3 size: 13 residues. V lost 3 bases and J 2 bases, leaving 10 bases between the germline ends. The CDR3 DNA reads TGCAGCGTTGAGAGAGGGCTTAACACTGAAGCTTTCTTT. It codes for CSVERGLNTEAFF.

The V call is TRBV4-3, the J call TRBJ2-5, with 11 bases fitting TRBD1. CDR1 and CDR2 (germline): LGHNA, YSLEER. The J segment lost 4 bases and the V segment lost 1 base, leaving 8 bases of the junction unmatched. The CDR3 consists of 17 residues. The DNA for the CDR3 is TGCGCCAGCAGCCAAGTAGTCCAAGGGACAGGGGGAGAGACCCAGTACTTC. This translates into CASSQVVQGTGGETQYF.

The table lists this clonotype with a few counts. The chain joins TRBV7-9 to TRBJ2-5; possible D gene TRBD1, 5 bases. The CDR3 extends over 15 amino acids. The V gene lost 6 bases and the J gene lost 5 bases, with 19 bases spanning the gap. Germline-derived CDR1 and CDR2 are SEHNR and FQNEAQ (reference sequence). CDR3 residues: CASSPHPQGQETQYF. CDR3 coding DNA: TGTGCCAGCAGTCCACACCCCCAGGGCCAGGAGACCCAGTACTTC.

J is TRBJ2-7 and V is TRBV10-3; D is undetermined. This CDR3 has 12 amino acids. The V gene lost 2 bases and the J gene lost 3 bases, with 5 bases spanning the gap. CDR1 is ENHRY, CDR2 SYGVKD, per germline. The CDR3 bases are TGTGCCATCAGTGAGACAGACTACGAGCAGTACTTC. Translated, it gives CAISETDYEQYF.

This clonotype occurred a few times. This rearrangement joins TRBV5-1 to TRBJ2-7, with 7 bases aligning to TRBD1. The CDR3 is made up of 15 amino acids. V shed 0 bases, J shed 0 bases, and the junction held 3 bases outside the gene matches. Germline loops: CDR1 SGHRS, CDR2 YFSETQ. Here the CDR3 DNA reads TGCGCCAGCAGCTTGGCCAGGGGGAGCTCCTACGAGCAGTACTTC. The encoded protein is CASSLARGSSYEQYF.

This clonotype occurred a few times. The chain combines TRBV7-9 with TRBJ1-2; D perhaps matches TRBD1 (5 bases). This CDR3 comprises 15 residues. Trimming took off 5 bases at V and 2 bases at J, with 15 bases between the two ends. The germline CDR1 and CDR2 sequences are SEHNR and FQNEAQ (reference sequence). DNA for the CDR3: TGTGCCAGCAGCCAACAGGCGGACCGAAACTATGGCTACACCTTC. It codes for CASSQQADRNYGYTF.

The genes are TRBV7-9 and TRBJ2-7, with 8 positions matching TRBD2. The germline gives CDR1 SEHNR, CDR2 FQNEAQ (reference sequence). The CDR3 is 15 amino acids. Unmatched junction bases numbered 7, after V lost 5 bases and J lost 1 base. The CDR3 sequence: CASSESGSLSYEQYF. The CDR3 nucleotides read TGTGCCAGCAGCGAAAGCGGGAGCCTATCCTACGAGCAGTACTTC.

V and J are TRBV20-1 and TRBJ2-5; TRBD2 agrees at 9 bases. The last part of the DNA fits TRBJ2-1 better; the J call may be wrong. Germline CDR1 and CDR2: DFQATT and SNEGSKA (reference sequence). The CDR3 contains 15 residues. This CDR3 reads CSASVGGRALDEQFF. The CDR3, as DNA: TGCAGTGCTAGTGTTGGCGGGAGGGCCTTGGATGAGCAGTTCTTC.

The DNA for the CDR3 is TGTGCCACCAGTGAACTTGCGATAGGGGCAGGTGAGCAGTTCTTC. Amino acids: CATSELAIGAGEQFF. V and J are TRBV24-1 and TRBJ2-1; TRBD1 is a possible D gene (5 bases). The V end was cut by 4 bases, the J end by 9 bases, with 18 bases between. Germline V lookup: CDR1 KGHDR, CDR2 SFDVKD. CDR3 length equals 15 residues.

This clonotype turned up a few times. The chain uses TRBV7-9 and TRBJ1-2; the match to TRBD1 covers 9 bases. The junction had 4 bases not matched to a gene; V was cut back by 9 bases and J by 8 bases. CDR3 length: 11 amino acids. Germline CDR1 is SEHNR and CDR2 is FQNEAQ (reference sequence). CDR3 sequence reads: CASGGTGGYTF. In nucleotides, the CDR3 is TGTGCCAGTGGCGGGACAGGGGGCTACACCTTC.

This clonotype was detected a few times. DNA for the CDR3: TGTGCCAGCAGTTTGACCGGGACAGGGGAACAGCCCCAGCATTTT. This translates into CASSLTGTGEQPQHF. This chain connects TRBV27 to TRBJ1-5; TRBD1 matches 10 bases. The V gene's germline CDR1 is MNHEY and CDR2 SMNVEV (reference sequence). CDR3 length: 15 residues. Trimming took 3 bases from V and 7 from J; bases not matched to a gene: 6.